This TCR beta chain was identified in a study of cytomegalovirus exposure and HLA in healthy donors (dated by TCRdb to the late 2010s). Turning to the overall study: An earlier analysis of a few hundred of the donors reported approximately 280 Gb of sequence data and 90 million to 120 million unique TCR beta sequences obtained from some 170 million T cells. To predict cytomegalovirus infection status, the study combined high-throughput TCR immunosequencing, statistical association of individual TCRs with disease status, and machine learning. An early release covering 500 to 750 HLA-typed donors comprised 300 to 350 gigabases of sequencing data and around 85 million unique TCR sequences. Using immunosequencing, the study profiled T cell repertoires from some 670 subjects and related those repertoires to cytomegalovirus serostatus. The aim of the study was to test whether cataloging public T cell receptors could identify signatures of past pathogen exposure. Alongside the repertoire data, information on donor age, sex, ethnicity and CMV serostatus was compiled. Of the approximately 400 genotyped donors, 75% to 85% were placed in the genetic ancestry cluster associated with self-reported Caucasian donors. Among some 410 genotyped donors of the cohort, an average of about 240,000 unique TCR beta nucleotide sequences was sequenced per donor, of which 15% to 20% were non-productive. A later genetic analysis took genome-wide SNP genotypes for about 55% of the roughly 670 donors and used that subset as a discovery cohort. Typing coverage varied by locus: 629-630 donors for A, B, C, DRB1 and DQB1; about 520 for DQA1; some 610 for DPA1; around 490 for DPB1. In the later analysis, no new phenotypic data were used to find candidate immune exposures; instead, reliance was placed on TCR beta sequences and their occurrence across donors. HLA typing included class I and class II loci at four-digit resolution. An earlier analysis of more than 450 of the donors used high-throughput TCR beta sequencing to judge whether each TCR beta V gene segment behaved as functional or pseudogenic. Along with the approximately 700-subject first cohort, a separate validation cohort of around 120 different subjects was used. To study patterns of TCR occurrence, a later analysis re-analyzed previously published TCR beta repertoires from around 660 donors and added high-resolution HLA genotyping. A handful of DR-DQ haplotypes were handled as single units for association and clustering because linkage in the cohort was strong. All discovery cohort repertoires had been generated using a single sequencing platform.

Overall results and qualifications from the work: According to a later analysis, most CMV-associated TCR beta chains appeared to be HLA-restricted, and the HLA associations seemed to be driven largely by CMV exposure. Strong co-occurrence of HLA alleles, especially DR and DQ, made assigning TCR associations to individual alleles difficult. Linkage disequilibrium might explain the correlated functional status among segregating V segments, but an unknown experimental factor could not be excluded. A further reported finding was that TCR beta sequences accurately predicted the HLA-A and HLA-B alleles for most subjects in the first cohort. A later analysis associated around 16,000 TCR beta sequences with specific HLA alleles at a false discovery rate of 0.05. Because HLA typing was missing for some donors at each locus, association tests included only the typed subset. Immune exposure information for the cohort was limited to CMV serostatus. A total of fewer than 200 TCR beta chains were listed by the study as associated with cytomegalovirus. Roughly uniform sequencing depth across donors was assumed in presence/absence analyses, although this assumption may not hold. The classifier was reported to diagnose cytomegalovirus status with high specificity and sensitivity in both the original and validation cohorts. In a later genetic analysis, a missense DCLRE1C variant was associated with V-gene and J-gene trimming of TCR beta chains, and the association was replicated in an independent cohort. Some IMGT-functional V segments, including TRBV6-2 and TRBV6-3, could not be distinguished by the 87-base-pair reads and were therefore excluded. Most TCR sequences were seen in very few donors, while some public TCRs were found in many individuals. The cohort was sequenced for TCR beta chains only, and without alpha or paired-chain data the features that could be detected were limited. According to a later genetic analysis, donors in an Asian-associated ancestry cluster had fewer N-insertions in productive TCRs than the approximately 690-donor mean. Several of the top co-occurrence clusters appeared to be linked to parvovirus B19, influenza, CMV and Epstein-Barr virus, according to a later analysis. Compared with equally common non-associated chains, HLA-associated TCR beta chains in a later analysis were more clonally expanded and had lower generation probabilities. Broadly in line with IMGT annotations, most TCR beta V segments showed up in productive rearrangements about 90% or about 30% of the time in an earlier analysis of approximately 640 of the donors. Fewer than 20 rarely observed V segments, including chromosome 9 orphons, were excluded from the earlier analysis of approximately 600 of the donors because counts were too low. According to a later analysis, TCR association rates differed among HLA loci, with DRB1 alleles showing the most associated TCRs and HLA-C alleles showing the fewest. A group of highly shared sequence variants was considered likely to be a technical artifact of the sequencing pipeline. In vitro tests confirmed that three of the cytomegalovirus-associated TCR beta chains recognize cytomegalovirus antigens. The authors suggested that the approach could potentially be extended to other disease states and immunological phenotypes.

The cohort was made up of 666 healthy bone marrow donors. At the time of sampling, all cohort members were nominally healthy, though unrecorded immune exposures were likely present. The donor tested CMV seronegative and was one of the 352 seronegative cohort members. A peripheral blood sample was provided by each donor, and peripheral blood mononuclear cells were used for TCR beta sequencing. The Qiagen DNeasy Blood Extraction Kit was used to extract genomic DNA from the blood cell samples. A remark on this clone: The clone's antigen remains unknown. No much larger clonotype is one base removed from it; base qualities were not supplied.

Its CDR3 holds 17 amino acids, cysteine through phenylalanine. The CDR3 DNA has 51 bases and is translated from base 1. For CDR1 and CDR2, the germline V gene (reference sequence) lists MNHEY and SMNVEV. V trim: 2 bases; J trim: 2 bases; unmatched bases: 11. The library was generated by the immunoSEQ multiplex PCR assay. A mixture of 60 forward primers for TCR Vbeta segments and 13 reverse primers for TCR Jbeta segments was used in the multiplex PCR. The CDR3 region of rearranged TCR beta genes was amplified from genomic DNA by a multiplex PCR assay. The Illumina HiSeq System was used to sequence the amplified TCR beta libraries as 87-base-pair reads. The study's processing was this. Across the 600 to 700 repertoires, a later analysis counted roughly 77 million unique TCR beta chains, roughly 11 million of which were shared by at least two donors. Raw reads were error-corrected and collapsed into unique sequences with a nearest-neighbor algorithm that merged closely related sequences to remove PCR and sequencing errors. V, D and J gene segments were assigned by aligning CDR3 sequences to IMGT reference sequences. For a sequence to be retained, a match of at least six nucleotides was required to both a V gene segment and a J gene segment. Rearrangements were called productive when the CDR3 lacked stop codons and stayed in frame with V and J; all others were non-productive. Following IMGT convention, CDR3 was defined as the stretch from the second conserved V-encoded cysteine to the conserved J-encoded phenylalanine. In an earlier analysis of just under 600 of the donors, sequences lacking an unambiguous match to a single V gene segment were excluded. An earlier analysis of some 500 of the donors classified V segments as functional when productive rearrangements were above 56.7% and as segregating when the standard deviation between donors was above 5%. To diagnose cytomegalovirus status from the catalog of TCR beta chain sequences, a statistical classification framework was built. In a later analysis, V and J genes were assigned by comparing TCR nucleotide sequences against IMGT/GENE-DB human TR gene sequences. A later analysis assigned CDR3 sequences and most-parsimonious VDJ recombination scenarios with the TCRdist pipeline. In a later analysis, each TCR beta chain was defined by its CDR3 amino acid sequence together with its V-gene family, and reads without a unique V-gene family were excluded. In a later analysis, several hundred highly shared, low-generation-probability nucleotide sequences were removed to address suspected cross-contamination and a sequencing artifact. In a later analysis, a clonal expansion index was calculated for each public chain from normalized within-repertoire ranks of inferred template counts. In a later analysis, generation probabilities were computed with a VDJ recombination model fitted to out-of-frame rearrangements, and the resulting probabilities were checked against IGoR. In a later analysis, hypergeometric tests were used to score TCR-TCR, TCR-HLA and TCR-CMV co-occurrence, with a repertoire-size bias correction applied to TCR pairs. A later analysis estimated false discovery rates by permuting HLA or CMV assignments 20 times. A later analysis grouped co-occurring TCRs with DBSCAN, adding TCRdist sequence similarity when clustering within HLA-allele-positive subsets. Repertoires with fewer than 30,000 or more than 120,000 public chains were left out of co-occurrence clustering, as were five repertoires with anomalous nucleotide sharing. TCRdb mirrors the immuneACCESS table, restricted to in-frame sequences. Some clones are absent from its copies; in checked studies, under half trace to an unresolved V gene, and the reason for the others is unknown. The D gene and trimming were derived from the DNA, and the V and J assignments and clone size from that table. The sample table shows 180,000 or so clones, and 60% to 80% are seen once. In total, the top ten clones hold about 3.4% of the sample.

This clonotype was sampled from a female donor in good health and CMV-seronegative. Sequencing input: PBMCs. The chain joins TRBV27 to TRBJ2-7; the junction holds 8 bases that match TRBD1. The DNA is as follows: TGTGCCAGCAGTTTAATCGGCCAGGGGGCCTCCCCCTACGAGCAGTACTTC. Translated, this gives CASSLIGQGASPYEQYF.